The 5 T cell receptor beta chains reported below all come from one sample, sequenced in a study of blood T cells in healthy people across ages. It was with a sample-barcoded 5' primer and a J-beta primer mix that a second PCR of about 7 to 12 cycles was run. One entry per CDR3 protein, called by TCRdb with MiXCR from the 5' RACE reads. This table holds 800,000 to 950,000 distinct CDR3 sequences, around 29% found once. Another study also made use of these data, one on T cells of mothers and their children.

Sequencing was done on a sample of blood. The receptors originated from a woman between 40 and 55 years old in good health.

This clonotype has at least ten counts. The genes are TRBV9 and TRBJ2-5, with unresolved D. V was clipped by 0 bases and J by 5 bases, with 11 bases between them. The CDR3 has 14 residues. Per germline, CDR1 SGDLS and CDR2 YYNGEE. CDR3 in amino acids: CASSVGTPGETQYF. The CDR3 DNA reads TGTGCCAGCAGCGTAGGGACCCCCGGGGAGACCCAGTACTTC.

CDR3 coding DNA: TGCGCCAGCAGCCAAGTCGCGGGGGGCGAGCGGTACGAGCAGTACTTC. As protein: CASSQVAGGERYEQYF. The chain combines TRBV4-1 with TRBJ2-7; 8 positions agree with TRBD2. The CDR3 has 16 amino acids. The V gene's germline CDR1 is MGHRA and CDR2 YSYEKL. Unmatched junction bases numbered 9, after V lost 1 base and J lost 4 bases.

Of note for this clonotype: This could be a read error, since a much larger clone is one nucleotide away. The V and J genes are TRBV6-5 and TRBJ1-1; no reliable D call. The length of the CDR3 is 15 residues. Germline CDR1 and CDR2: MNHEY and SVGAGI. The CDR3 region is CASSYSSGTTTQAFF. In DNA, the CDR3 is TGTGCCAGCAGTTACTCGTCGGGCACAACCACTCAAGCTTTCTTT.

This sequence joins TRBV7-3 and TRBJ2-1, with a weak D call TRBD1 (5 bases). The CDR3 runs to 14 residues. Germline V gene sequence: CDR1 SGHTA, CDR2 FQGTGA. Between the trimmed V and J ends, which lost 2 bases and 7 bases, there was a span of 12 bases. The chain's CDR3 is CASSLFAGWNEQFF. For the CDR3, the DNA is TGTGCCAGCAGCTTATTCGCAGGGTGGAATGAGCAGTTCTTC.

This chain links TRBV11-2 with TRBJ2-7, with D possibly being TRBD1 or TRBD2 (6 bases each). CDR3 length: 14 amino acids. Trimming cost V 5 bases and J 6 bases, with 17 bases left between them. The germline V gene has CDR1 SGHAT and CDR2 FQNNGV. In nucleotides, the CDR3 is TGTGCCAGCAGCGCCGGGACCGGGGGCAGCGAGCAGTACTTC. Protein sequence: CASSAGTGGSEQYF.